These 22 T cell receptor beta chains originate from one sample sequenced in a study of blood T cells in healthy people across ages. PCR was performed a second time for roughly 7 to 12 cycles using a sample-barcoded 5' primer and a J-beta primer mix. One entry per CDR3 protein, called by TCRdb with MiXCR from the 5' RACE reads. The sample includes approximately 1.5 million distinct CDR3 sequences, 35% to 45% of them seen just once. The sequenced material came from blood. These TCRs come from a woman younger than 30 in good health.

In regard to this clonotype: This CDR3 is missing its conserved last phenylalanine or tryptophan, likely due to a read error. J is TRBJ2-5 and V is TRBV7-9, with 11 bases identical to TRBD2. The V segment lost 2 bases and the J segment 5 bases; nucleotides outside the gene matches: 7. The CDR3 is 16 amino acids. The germline gives CDR1 SEHNR, CDR2 FQNEAQ (reference sequence). The CDR3 DNA reads as TGTGCCAGCAGCTTAATTCTAGCGGGAGGTTACGAGACCCAGTACGTC. It is translated as CASSLILAGGYETQYV.

The chain is built from TRBV18 and TRBJ2-7, with no clear D. CDR1 and CDR2 (germline): KGHSH, LQKENI. The V gene lost 1 base and the J gene lost 0 bases, with 13 bases spanning the gap. The CDR3 has 16 residues. The DNA of the CDR3 is TGTGCCAGCTCACCACTCCCCCCTCTTAGCTCCTACGAGCAGTACTTC. This translates into CASSPLPPLSSYEQYF.

J is TRBJ2-1 and V is TRBV6-1; D is possibly TRBD1 (5 bases). Trimming took off 6 bases at V and 3 bases at J, with 21 bases between the two ends. The CDR3 is 17 residues long. Germline V gives CDR1 MNHNS, CDR2 SASEGT. Here the CDR3 DNA reads TGTGCCAGCAGGGTGCGCCCAGGGCCTGTCCTCTACAATGAGCAGTTCTTC. Its translation: CASRVRPGPVLYNEQFF.

This CDR3 is CASMEPNYGYTF. CDR3 sequence (DNA): TGTGCCAGCATGGAACCTAACTATGGCTACACCTTC. J is TRBJ1-2 and V is TRBV28; D gene unclear. Germline CDR1 and CDR2: MDHEN and SYDVKM. Between the trimmed V and J ends, which lost 7 bases and 0 bases, there was a span of 6 bases. The CDR3 consists of 12 residues.

A few counts support this clonotype. The rearrangement links TRBV12-3 or TRBV12-4 to TRBJ1-1, with D tentatively TRBD1 (6 bases). The V end was cut by 3 bases, the J end by 10 bases, with 9 bases between. CDR3 length equals 11 residues. The DNA for the CDR3 is TGTGCCAGCAGTTTGGGGGCGCCAGCTTTCTTT. Its translation is CASSLGAPAFF.

In its sample, this clonotype was seen a few times. The rearrangement links TRBV9 to TRBJ1-4, with 8 bases that match TRBD1. Trimming cost V 2 bases and J 6 bases; bases outside gene matches: 3. CDR1 and CDR2 (germline): SGDLS, YYNGEE. The CDR3 sequence is 14 residues long. CDR3 coding DNA: TGTGCCAGCAGCGTTGGGACAGGAGATGAAAAACTGTTTTTT. Its translation is CASSVGTGDEKLFF.

To note about this clonotype: Without the conserved terminal phenylalanine or tryptophan, this CDR3 likely stems from a read error. The chain is built from TRBV7-2 and TRBJ2-7, with unresolved D. The assigned J gene may be wrong: the sequence end matches TRBJ2-5 better. This CDR3 region has 12 residues. CDR1 is SGHTA, CDR2 FQGNSA, per germline. CDR3 nucleotide sequence: TGTGCCAGCAGCTTAAGGTCTGAGACCCAGTACCTC. It encodes CASSLRSETQYL.

V is TRBV2 and J is TRBJ1-5; 8 bases align to TRBD1. The CDR3 is 14 residues long. The germline V gene encodes CDR1 SNHLY and CDR2 FYNNEI. V was pared by 3 bases and J by 5 bases, with 3 bases of the junction left unmatched. CDR3 loop: CASSDGTGYQPQHF. CDR3 coding DNA: TGTGCCAGCAGTGATGGGACAGGATATCAGCCCCAGCATTTT.

The chain combines TRBV10-3 with TRBJ1-2; D is ambiguous. The CDR3 covers 12 residues. Germline V gives CDR1 ENHRY, CDR2 SYGVKD. The V end lost 0 bases, the J end lost 8 bases, and 7 bases lay between the germline ends. The CDR3 loop reads CAISESSVGYTF. CDR3 sequence (DNA): TGTGCCATCAGTGAGTCATCGGTAGGCTACACCTTC.

Details on this clonotype: Possible read error: a much larger clone is one base away. The chain combines TRBV7-8 with TRBJ1-2, with D unclear. The V end lost 1 base, the J end lost 2 bases, and 5 bases lay between the germline ends. CDR3 length equals 13 residues. CDR1 SGHVS and CDR2 FQNEAQ come from the germline V gene. The CDR3 loop is CASSLDWNYGYTF. CDR3 in DNA: TGTGCCAGCAGCTTAGACTGGAACTATGGCTACACCTTC.

In its sample, this clonotype was seen a few times. The chain employs TRBV2 and TRBJ2-3, with 12 bases aligning to TRBD2. With 4 bases clipped from V and 5 bases from J, the junction kept 7 bases outside the gene matches. Germline assignment: CDR1 SNHLY and CDR2 FYNNEI. CDR3 length: 16 amino acids. The CDR3 spells CASSAASGGAGDTQYF. The CDR3 coding sequence is TGTGCCAGCAGTGCGGCTAGCGGGGGGGCTGGAGATACGCAGTATTTT. The variable domain in full, completed from reference TRBV2 and TRBJ2-3, reads EPEVTQTPSHQVTQMGQEVILRCVPISNHLYFYWYRQILGQKVEFLVSFYNNEISEKSEIFDDQFSVERPDGSNFTLKIRSTKLEDSAMYFCASSAASGGAGDTQYFGPGTRLTVL.

Concerning this clonotype: Possible read error: a much larger clone is one base away. The CDR3 spells CSAPHTGSYNEQYF. CDR3 DNA sequence: TGCAGTGCTCCCCACACGGGGTCCTACAATGAGCAGTACTTC. J is TRBJ2-7 and V is TRBV20-1; weak D call: TRBD2 (5 bases). V was pared by 5 bases and J by 7 bases, with 21 bases between. The CDR3 is 14 residues long. Per germline, CDR1 DFQATT and CDR2 SNEGSKA (reference sequence).

As for this clonotype: A much larger clone lies one base from this, so it may be a read error. The CDR3 DNA sequence: TGTGCCAGCAGCGCATGGGGTTCACCCCTCAACTTT. This sequence encodes CASSAWGSPLNF. The chain recombines TRBV6-5 with TRBJ1-6; D gene uncertain. Germline V gene data show CDR1 as MNHEY and CDR2 as SVGAGI. This CDR3 contains 12 residues.

This chain joins TRBV29-1 and TRBJ1-1; D unresolved. V gave up 7 bases and J gave up 1 base, with 19 bases separating them. Germline lookup yields CDR1 SQVTM and CDR2 ANQGSEA. The CDR3 contains 15 residues. The CDR3 sequence: CSARPRLVENTEAFF. The CDR3 nucleotides read TGCAGCGCTCGCCCCCGATTAGTAGAGAACACTGAAGCTTTCTTT.

A few counts support this clonotype. This sequence joins TRBV21-1 and TRBJ1-6. TRBV21-1 is labeled a pseudogene. This CDR3 region has 15 residues. CDR3 in amino acids: CASKRLGSYNSPLHF. The CDR3 bases are TGTGCCAGCAAGAGGTTGGGGTCCTATAATTCACCCCTCCACTTT.

A few counts support this clonotype. V gene TRBV28 combines with J gene TRBJ1-5, with D unresolved. This CDR3 is built from 17 residues. Germline V gives CDR1 MDHEN, CDR2 SYDVKM. Trimming took off 1 base at V and 9 bases at J, with 22 bases between the two ends. For the CDR3, the DNA is TGTGCCAGCAGTTTATACCGCATAAGGACCCCGAGGCGGCCCCAGCATTTT. It translates to CASSLYRIRTPRRPQHF.

This clonotype was recorded a few times. This chain joins TRBV12-5 and TRBJ2-7; D gene unclear. Trimming left V 1 base short and J 2 bases short, with 6 bases between. The CDR3 extends over 13 amino acids. Germline V gives CDR1 LGHNT, CDR2 FRNRAP. The CDR3 reads CASGLGPPYEQYF. CDR3 nucleotides: TGTGCTAGTGGTTTGGGGCCCCCCTACGAGCAGTACTTC.

This chain connects TRBV5-1 to TRBJ2-7; D is possibly TRBD2 (6 bases). Per the germline V gene, CDR1 is SGHRS and CDR2 is YFSETQ. The CDR3 totals 13 residues. V was clipped by 6 bases and J by 6 bases, with 16 bases between them. CDR3 DNA sequence: TGCGCCAGCACGGAGGGGAAATTTAGCGAGCAGTACTTC. This sequence encodes CASTEGKFSEQYF.

The chain combines TRBV7-9 with TRBJ2-3; 11 bases match TRBD2. The junction had 9 bases not matched to a gene; V was cut back by 5 bases and J by 8 bases. CDR3 length: 15 amino acids. Germline assignment: CDR1 SEHNR and CDR2 FQNEAQ (reference sequence). CDR3 sequence reads: CASSPVASGGSTQYF. In DNA, the CDR3 is TGTGCCAGCAGCCCTGTGGCTAGCGGGGGGAGTACGCAGTATTTT.

This chain links TRBV21-1 with TRBJ2-6. TRBV21-1 represents a pseudogene. CDR3 length equals 18 residues. The chain's CDR3 is CASIRGENFPSGANVLTF. The CDR3 DNA reads as TGTGCCAGCATCAGGGGTGAAAACTTCCCCTCTGGGGCCAACGTCCTGACTTTC.

This chain joins TRBV20-1 and TRBJ2-3; a weak D match, TRBD2 (6 bases). The CDR3 covers 12 residues. From germline, CDR1 is DFQATT and CDR2 SNEGSKA (reference sequence). Trimming shortened V by 3 bases and J by 4 bases, and 8 bases separated the two germline ends. The CDR3 nucleotides are TGCAGTGCTAGGGACTACGCAGATACGCAGTATTTT. Its translation: CSARDYADTQYF.

The chain links TRBV20-1 to TRBJ1-2; D is ambiguous. CDR1 is DFQATT and CDR2 is SNEGSKA in the germline V gene (reference sequence). Trimming cost V 6 bases and J 7 bases, with 12 bases left between them. The CDR3 has 11 amino acids. The CDR3 region is CSAVDYSGYTF. Written as DNA, the CDR3 is TGCAGTGCCGTGGACTATAGTGGCTACACCTTC.